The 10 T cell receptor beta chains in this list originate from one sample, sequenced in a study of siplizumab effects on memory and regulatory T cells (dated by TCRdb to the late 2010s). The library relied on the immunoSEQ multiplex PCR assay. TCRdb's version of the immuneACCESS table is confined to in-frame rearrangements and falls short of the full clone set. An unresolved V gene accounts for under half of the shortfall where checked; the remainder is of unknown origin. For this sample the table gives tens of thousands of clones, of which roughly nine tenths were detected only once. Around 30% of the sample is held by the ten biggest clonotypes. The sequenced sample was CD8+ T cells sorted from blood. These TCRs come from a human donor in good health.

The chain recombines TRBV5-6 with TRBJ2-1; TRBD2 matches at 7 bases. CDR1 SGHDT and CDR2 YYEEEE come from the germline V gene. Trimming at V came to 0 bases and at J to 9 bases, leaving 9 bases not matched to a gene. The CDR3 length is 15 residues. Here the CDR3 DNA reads TGTGCCAGCAGCTTGGAAGCTAGCGGAATTGTTGAGCAGTTCTTC. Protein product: CASSLEASGIVEQFF.

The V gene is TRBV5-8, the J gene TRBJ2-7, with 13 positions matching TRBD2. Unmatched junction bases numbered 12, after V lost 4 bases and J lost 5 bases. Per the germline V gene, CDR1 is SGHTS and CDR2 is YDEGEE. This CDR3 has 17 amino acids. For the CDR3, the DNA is TGTGCCAGCAGCCTACGACTAGCGGGGGGCCTTAGGCACGAGCAGTACTTC. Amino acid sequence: CASSLRLAGGLRHEQYF.

CDR3 nucleotide sequence: TGTGCCAGTAGTACCGGGACCAGGGTGAGTCAGCCCCAGCATTTT. Translation gives CASSTGTRVSQPQHF. This rearrangement joins TRBV19 to TRBJ1-5; D possibly corresponds to TRBD1 (5 bases). This CDR3 is 15 amino acids long. Deletions cut 4 bases from V and 6 bases from J, with 16 bases between. Germline loops: CDR1 LNHDA, CDR2 SQIVND (reference sequence).

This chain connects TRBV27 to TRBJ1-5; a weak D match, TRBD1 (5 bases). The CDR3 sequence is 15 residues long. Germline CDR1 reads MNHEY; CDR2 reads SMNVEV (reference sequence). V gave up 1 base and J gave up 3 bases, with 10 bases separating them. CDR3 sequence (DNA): TGTGCCAGCAGTTTATGGGCGGGGGTCAATCAGCCCCAGCATTTT. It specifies CASSLWAGVNQPQHF.

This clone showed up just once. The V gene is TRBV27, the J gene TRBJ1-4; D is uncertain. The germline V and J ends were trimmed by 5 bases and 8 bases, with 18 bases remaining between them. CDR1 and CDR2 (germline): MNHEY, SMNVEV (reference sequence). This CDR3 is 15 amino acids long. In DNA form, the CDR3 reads TGTGCCAGCAGTCCCCTCTCGCGACTTCAGGAAAAACTGTTTTTT. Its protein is CASSPLSRLQEKLFF.

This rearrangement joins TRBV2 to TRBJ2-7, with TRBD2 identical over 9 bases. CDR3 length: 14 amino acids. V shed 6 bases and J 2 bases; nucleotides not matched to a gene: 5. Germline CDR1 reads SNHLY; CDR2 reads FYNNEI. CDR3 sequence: CASRRRGGTYEQYF. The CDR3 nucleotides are TGTGCCAGCAGGAGGCGGGGGGGAACCTACGAGCAGTACTTC.

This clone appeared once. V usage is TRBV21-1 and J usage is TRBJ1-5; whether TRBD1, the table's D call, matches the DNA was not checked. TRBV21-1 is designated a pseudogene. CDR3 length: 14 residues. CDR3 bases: TGTGCCAGCAGCCCCCAGGCGTCTTGGCAGCCCCAGCATTTT. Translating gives CASSPQASWQPQHF.

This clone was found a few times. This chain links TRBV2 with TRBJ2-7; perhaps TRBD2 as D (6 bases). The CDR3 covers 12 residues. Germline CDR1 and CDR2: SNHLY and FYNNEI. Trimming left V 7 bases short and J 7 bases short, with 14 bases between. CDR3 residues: CASKNGGEEQYF. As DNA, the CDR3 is TGTGCCAGCAAGAACGGGGGTGAAGAGCAGTACTTC.

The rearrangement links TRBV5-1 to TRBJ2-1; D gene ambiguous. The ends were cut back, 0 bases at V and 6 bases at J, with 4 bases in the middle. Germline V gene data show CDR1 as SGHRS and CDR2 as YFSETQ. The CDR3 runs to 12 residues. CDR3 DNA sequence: TGCGCCAGCAGCTTGGGTTCCAATGAGCAGTTCTTC. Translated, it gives CASSLGSNEQFF.

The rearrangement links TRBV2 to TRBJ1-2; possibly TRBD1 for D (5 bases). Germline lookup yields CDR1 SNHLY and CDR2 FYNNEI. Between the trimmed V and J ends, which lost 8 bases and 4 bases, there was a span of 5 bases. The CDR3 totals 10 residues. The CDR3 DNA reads TGTGCCAGCGACAGCTATGGCTACACCTTC. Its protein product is CASDSYGYTF.